These 25 T cell receptor beta chains came from one sample sequenced in a study of blood T cell repertoires in COVID-19. Profiled with immunoSEQ multiplex PCR; TCRdb holds only in-frame clones, not every one. Of about 93,000 clones listed, approximately 80% were seen once; the top ten hold 16%. Specimen: peripheral blood. Receptors originate from a human donor in a cohort sampled during active COVID-19.

This sequence joins TRBV30 and TRBJ1-2; weak D call: TRBD1 (5 bases). The germline CDR1 and CDR2 sequences are GTSNPN and SVGIG (reference sequence). Trimming cost V 5 bases and J 7 bases, with 23 bases left between them. CDR3 length equals 15 residues. In DNA form, the CDR3 reads TGTGCCTGGGTGGTAGGTATGGGGGGAACGGGTGGCTACACCTTC. Amino acids: CAWVVGMGGTGGYTF.

The V call is TRBV5-6, the J call TRBJ1-5, with TRBD1 as a possible D gene (5 bases). CDR3 length: 15 residues. From germline, CDR1 is SGHDT and CDR2 YYEEEE. Trimming stripped 0 bases from V and 2 bases from J, with 9 bases between. In DNA form, the CDR3 reads TGTGCCAGCAGCTTGGCGGGGGTTGGCAATCAGCCCCAGCATTTT. Its protein product is CASSLAGVGNQPQHF. The variable domain in full, completed from reference TRBV5-6 and TRBJ1-5, reads DAGVTQSPTHLIKTRGQQVTLRCSPKSGHDTVSWYQQALGQGPQFIFQYYEEEERQRGNFPDRFSGHQFPNYSSELNVNALLLGDSALYLCASSLAGVGNQPQHFGDGTRLSIL.

This clone has ten or more counts. The rearrangement uses TRBV27 and TRBJ2-7; 10 bases are shared with TRBD1. Germline V CDR1 and CDR2: MNHEY, SMNVEV (reference sequence). The CDR3 has 13 residues. V lost 6 bases to trimming and J lost 4 bases; unmatched junction nucleotides: 3. The CDR3 DNA reads as TGTGCCAGCAGAACGGACAGGGGGTACGAGCAGTACTTC. Its translation is CASRTDRGYEQYF.

Written as DNA, the CDR3 is TGTGCCAGCAGTGAGCCTGGGGCCGGTGTTCCTGAAGCTTTCTTT. It is translated as CASSEPGAGVPEAFF. The chain combines TRBV6-1 with TRBJ1-1, with D perhaps matching TRBD1 (5 bases). The V gene's germline CDR1 is MNHNS and CDR2 SASEGT. Trimming cost V 3 bases and J 6 bases, with 17 bases left between them. CDR3 length equals 15 residues.

The chain combines TRBV2 with TRBJ2-1; 14 bases are shared with TRBD2. J was trimmed by 8 bases and V by 6 bases; bases with no gene match: 6. Germline CDR1 and CDR2: SNHLY and FYNNEI. This CDR3 comprises 15 residues. The CDR3 loop reads CASSRTSGGLYEQFF. CDR3 nucleotide sequence: TGTGCCAGCAGCCGGACTAGCGGGGGGCTCTATGAGCAGTTCTTC. Using reference TRBV2 and TRBJ2-1 for the parts outside the CDR3, the full variable domain is EPEVTQTPSHQVTQMGQEVILRCVPISNHLYFYWYRQILGQKVEFLVSFYNNEISEKSEIFDDQFSVERPDGSNFTLKIRSTKLEDSAMYFCASSRTSGGLYEQFFGPGTRLTVL.

J is TRBJ2-7 and V is TRBV5-4, with TRBD2 as a possible D gene (5 bases). Looked up from germline, CDR1 is SGHNT and CDR2 is YYREEE (reference sequence). V was pared by 4 bases and J by 7 bases, with 15 bases between. The CDR3 sequence is 13 residues long. CDR3 region: CASSPRGSREQYF. CDR3 nucleotide sequence: TGTGCCAGCAGCCCTCGGGGTAGCAGGGAGCAGTACTTC.

The rearrangement joins TRBV28 to TRBJ2-7, with a weak D call TRBD2 (6 bases). CDR3 length: 17 residues. V lost 3 bases and J lost 0, with 18 bases in between. In germline, CDR1 is MDHEN, CDR2 SYDVKM. CDR3 DNA sequence: TGTGCCAGCAGTTTGGGGCAGCGGGCTAGCCTCTCCTACGAGCAGTACTTC. It is translated as CASSLGQRASLSYEQYF.

This chain connects TRBV4-2 to TRBJ1-2; D unclear. With 1 base removed from V and 6 bases from J, the gap between germline ends came to 9 bases. CDR3 length equals 13 residues. Germline V CDR1 and CDR2: LGHNA, YNFKEQ. For the CDR3, the DNA is TGTGCCAGCAGCCAAGCTAACGGGGATGGCTACACCTTC. Protein product: CASSQANGDGYTF.

The genes are TRBV2 and TRBJ1-4; a possible D gene is TRBD1 (6 bases). Trimming shortened V by 6 bases and J by 7 bases, and 15 bases separated the two germline ends. There are 14 residues in the CDR3. The V gene's germline CDR1 is SNHLY and CDR2 FYNNEI. DNA of the CDR3: TGTGCCAGCAGCCGGACAGCAGGAAGTGAAAAACTGTTTTTT. Protein sequence: CASSRTAGSEKLFF.

The J gene is TRBJ1-6, the V gene TRBV6-5, with 7 bases matching TRBD1. J lost 6 bases, V lost 6 bases, and 5 bases had no gene match. CDR1 and CDR2 from the germline V gene are MNHEY and SVGAGI. This CDR3 comprises 14 residues. CDR3 nucleotide sequence: TGTGCCAGCAGACCGGGACAGCGTAATTCACCCCTCCACTTT. This encodes CASRPGQRNSPLHF.

The genes are TRBV7-9 and TRBJ2-5, with 11 bases that match TRBD1. Germline CDR1 reads SEHNR; CDR2 reads FQNEAQ (reference sequence). With 4 bases clipped from V and 4 bases from J, the junction kept 5 bases outside the gene matches. This CDR3 is built from 15 residues. The CDR3, as DNA: TGTGCCAGCAGCTCGGACAGGGGGCGGGGAGAGACCCAGTACTTC. Its translation: CASSSDRGRGETQYF.

This clone was recorded once. J is TRBJ2-5 and V is TRBV18; 7 positions match TRBD1. CDR3 size: 15 residues. V lost 3 bases, J lost 4 bases, and 8 bases stayed unmatched. Germline V gene lookup returns CDR1 KGHSH and CDR2 LQKENI. The CDR3 spells CASSPPGQSPETQYF. For the CDR3, the DNA is TGTGCCAGCTCACCTCCGGGACAGTCCCCAGAGACCCAGTACTTC.

The chain joins TRBV3-1 (or the pseudogene TRBV3-2) to TRBJ1-2; D is undetermined. This CDR3 contains 12 residues. Germline assignment: CDR1 LGHDT and CDR2 YNNKEL (reference sequence). V lost 2 bases to trimming and J lost 6 bases, with 7 bases between them. CDR3 loop: CASSQKGDGYTF. In DNA, the CDR3 is TGTGCCAGCAGCCAAAAAGGAGATGGCTACACCTTC.

This rearrangement joins TRBV7-2 to TRBJ1-1; tentatively, D is TRBD1 (5 bases). The CDR3 is made up of 13 amino acids. Germline V gene data show CDR1 as SGHTA and CDR2 as FQGNSA. V was clipped by 1 base and J by 8 bases, with 11 bases between them. The CDR3 DNA sequence: TGTGCCAGCAGCTTAGGCAGCGGGACCGAAGCTTTCTTT. Protein product: CASSLGSGTEAFF.

This clone was observed a handful of times. The genes are TRBV6-5 and TRBJ1-2; 9 nucleotides line up with TRBD1. Germline V lookup: CDR1 MNHEY, CDR2 SVGAGI. The CDR3 covers 14 residues. V gave up 6 bases and J gave up 2 bases; unmatched junction bases: 4. This CDR3 reads CASSGDRVNYGYTF. The CDR3 DNA is TGTGCCAGCAGCGGGGACAGGGTGAACTATGGCTACACCTTC.

The chain has TRBV6-5 and TRBJ2-5; possible D gene TRBD2, 5 bases. CDR1 MNHEY and CDR2 SVGAGI come from the germline V gene. The CDR3 is made up of 11 amino acids. Trimming stripped 10 bases from V and 5 bases from J, with 11 bases between. The CDR3 DNA follows: TGTGCCACGGGGAGTGGGGAGACCCAGTACTTC. This gives the protein CATGSGETQYF.

V usage is TRBV4-1 and J usage is TRBJ2-7, with D perhaps TRBD2 (6 bases). This CDR3 has 18 amino acids. Germline V gene sequence: CDR1 MGHRA, CDR2 YSYEKL. V lost 0 bases to trimming and J lost 1 base, with 19 bases between them. CDR3 in DNA: TGCGCCAGCAGCCAAGATCGGGGAGGAGAGGTTGGATCCTACGAGCAGTACTTC. Translating it yields CASSQDRGGEVGSYEQYF.

The V call is TRBV5-1, the J call TRBJ1-1; TRBD1 matches at 10 bases. Germline trimming cut 4 bases from V and 4 bases from J; bases unmatched to any gene: 7. This CDR3 is 15 amino acids long. Germline V gives CDR1 SGHRS, CDR2 YFSETQ. The CDR3 protein is CASSRGWDRGTEAFF. CDR3 DNA sequence: TGCGCCAGCAGCCGTGGCTGGGACAGGGGCACTGAAGCTTTCTTT.

This rearrangement joins TRBV6-5 to TRBJ2-3; TRBD2 matches at 7 bases. Germline CDR1 and CDR2: MNHEY and SVGAGI. J gave up 3 bases and V 2 bases, and 2 bases lay outside the gene matches. The CDR3 spans 14 residues. CDR3 region: CASSYRTSTDTQYF. The CDR3, as DNA: TGTGCCAGCAGTTACCGGACTAGTACAGATACGCAGTATTTT.

This chain uses TRBV28 with TRBJ1-6, with TRBD1 as a possible D gene (6 bases). Germline assignment: CDR1 MDHEN and CDR2 SYDVKM. Trimming pared 6 bases from V and 10 bases from J, leaving 19 bases between. The CDR3 totals 15 residues. The CDR3 region has the DNA TGTGCCAGCAGCAAAGGCAGGGGTGGAACCTCACCCCTCCACTTT. It translates to CASSKGRGGTSPLHF.

This chain uses TRBV19 with TRBJ1-2, with D perhaps matching TRBD1 (6 bases). The ends were cut back, 7 bases at V and 2 bases at J, with 11 bases in the middle. CDR1 is LNHDA and CDR2 is SQIVND in the germline V gene (reference sequence). The CDR3 sequence is 13 residues long. The CDR3 DNA sequence: TGTGCCAGTAAAAGGCAGGGGAACTATGGCTACACCTTC. This gives the protein CASKRQGNYGYTF.

This sequence joins TRBV28 and TRBJ1-4, with 9 bases identical to TRBD1. Losses at the gene ends were 4 bases for V and 7 bases for J; bases not matched to a gene: 7. CDR1 MDHEN and CDR2 SYDVKM come from the germline V gene. The CDR3 spans 15 residues. The CDR3: CASSSPGQGAEKLFF. The CDR3 DNA reads as TGTGCCAGCAGTTCACCGGGACAGGGAGCTGAAAAACTGTTTTTT. Supplemented by reference TRBV28 and TRBJ1-4, the full variable domain reads DVKVTQSSRYLVKRTGEKVFLECVQDMDHENMFWYRQDPGLGLRLIYFSYDVKMKEKGDIPEGYSVSREKKERFSLILESASTNQTSMYLCASSSPGQGAEKLFFGSGTQLSVL.

The chain is built from TRBV28 and TRBJ1-5; D gene uncertain. The V gene lost 7 bases and the J gene lost 0 bases, with 7 bases spanning the gap. This CDR3 is 13 amino acids long. Germline values: CDR1 MDHEN, CDR2 SYDVKM. The CDR3: CASTLYSNQPQHF. For the CDR3, the DNA is TGTGCCAGCACCCTATATAGCAATCAGCCCCAGCATTTT.

This rearrangement joins TRBV3-1 (or the pseudogene TRBV3-2) to TRBJ2-5; maybe TRBD1 (8 bases). This CDR3 contains 15 residues. Trimming took off 6 bases at V and 4 bases at J, with 18 bases between the two ends. Germline V gene data show CDR1 as LGHDT and CDR2 as YNNKEL (reference sequence). For the CDR3, the DNA is TGTGCCAGCAGGATTGACAGGGGAGGGCGAGAGACCCAGTACTTC. It is translated as CASRIDRGGRETQYF.

This chain connects TRBV10-3 to TRBJ2-5; 8 bases line up with TRBD1. V lost 6 bases and J lost 5; bases outside the gene matches: 14. Germline CDR1 reads ENHRY; CDR2 reads SYGVKD. The CDR3 extends over 16 amino acids. CDR3 bases: TGTGCCATCAGACCCGGGACAGGCAATAACAGGGAGACCCAGTACTTC. Its translation: CAIRPGTGNNRETQYF.